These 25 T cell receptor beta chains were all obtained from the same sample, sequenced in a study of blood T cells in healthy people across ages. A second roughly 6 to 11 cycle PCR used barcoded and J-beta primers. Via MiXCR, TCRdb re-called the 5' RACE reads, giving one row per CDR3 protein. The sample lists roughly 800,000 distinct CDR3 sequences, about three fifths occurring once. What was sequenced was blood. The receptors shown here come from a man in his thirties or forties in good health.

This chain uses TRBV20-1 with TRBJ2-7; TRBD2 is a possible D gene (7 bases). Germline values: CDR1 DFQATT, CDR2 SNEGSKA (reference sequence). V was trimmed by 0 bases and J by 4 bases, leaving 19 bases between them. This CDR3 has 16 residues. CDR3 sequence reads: CSARDLFGRGDYEQYF. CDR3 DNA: TGCAGTGCTAGAGATCTCTTTGGGAGGGGGGATTACGAGCAGTACTTC.

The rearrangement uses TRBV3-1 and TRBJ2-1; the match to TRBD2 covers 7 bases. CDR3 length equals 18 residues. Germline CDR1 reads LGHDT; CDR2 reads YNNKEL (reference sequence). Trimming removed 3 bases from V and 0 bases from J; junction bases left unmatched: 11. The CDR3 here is CASSQIMSSGSSYNEQFF. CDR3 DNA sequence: TGTGCCAGCAGCCAGATCATGTCTAGCGGAAGCTCCTACAATGAGCAGTTCTTC.

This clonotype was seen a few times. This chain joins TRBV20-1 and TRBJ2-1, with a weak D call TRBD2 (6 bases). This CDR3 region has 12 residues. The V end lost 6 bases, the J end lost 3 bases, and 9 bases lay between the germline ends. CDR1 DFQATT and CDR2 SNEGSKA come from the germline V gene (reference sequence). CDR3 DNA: TGCAGTGCGGAGGGAGTCTACAATGAGCAGTTCTTC. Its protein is CSAEGVYNEQFF.

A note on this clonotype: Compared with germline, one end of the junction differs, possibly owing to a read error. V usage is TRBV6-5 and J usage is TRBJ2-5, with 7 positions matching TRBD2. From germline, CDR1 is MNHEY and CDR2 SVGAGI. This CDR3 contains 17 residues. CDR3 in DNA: TGTGCCAGCAGTCACTCGAGCAGCGGGACGGGTCAAGAGACCCAGTACTTC. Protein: CASSHSSSGTGQETQYF.

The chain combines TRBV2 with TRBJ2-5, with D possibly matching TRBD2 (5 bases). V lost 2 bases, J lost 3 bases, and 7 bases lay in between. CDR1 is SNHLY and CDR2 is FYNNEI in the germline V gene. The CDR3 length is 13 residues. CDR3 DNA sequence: TGTGCCAGCAGTGAAACAGCGGAAGAGACCCAGTACTTC. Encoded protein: CASSETAEETQYF.

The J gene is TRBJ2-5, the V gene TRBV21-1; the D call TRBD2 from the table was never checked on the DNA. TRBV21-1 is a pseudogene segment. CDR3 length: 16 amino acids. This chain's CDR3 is CASSKFLETSLETQYF. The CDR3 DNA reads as TGTGCCAGCAGCAAATTCCTCGAGACTAGCTTGGAGACCCAGTACTTC.

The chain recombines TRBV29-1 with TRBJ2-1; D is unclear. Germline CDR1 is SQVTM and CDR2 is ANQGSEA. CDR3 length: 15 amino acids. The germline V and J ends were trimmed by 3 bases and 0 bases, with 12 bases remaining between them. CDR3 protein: CSVDLAASSYNEQFF. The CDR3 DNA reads TGCAGCGTTGACTTAGCAGCCAGCTCCTACAATGAGCAGTTCTTC.

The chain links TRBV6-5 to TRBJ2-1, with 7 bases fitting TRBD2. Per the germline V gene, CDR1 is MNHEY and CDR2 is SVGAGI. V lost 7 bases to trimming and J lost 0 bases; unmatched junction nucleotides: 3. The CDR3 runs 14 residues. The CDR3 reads CASNAGVSYNEQFF. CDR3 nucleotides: TGTGCCAGCAACGCGGGGGTCTCCTACAATGAGCAGTTCTTC.

In DNA form, the CDR3 reads TGCAGTGCTAGAGATTATCGCGGGAGGGCCGCCAGTGGCGAGCAGTTCTTC. Translation gives CSARDYRGRAASGEQFF. This chain joins TRBV20-1 and TRBJ2-1; 9 positions match TRBD2. The CDR3 sequence is 17 residues long. With 0 bases clipped from V and 10 bases from J, the junction kept 16 bases outside the gene matches. CDR1 is DFQATT and CDR2 is SNEGSKA in the germline V gene (reference sequence).

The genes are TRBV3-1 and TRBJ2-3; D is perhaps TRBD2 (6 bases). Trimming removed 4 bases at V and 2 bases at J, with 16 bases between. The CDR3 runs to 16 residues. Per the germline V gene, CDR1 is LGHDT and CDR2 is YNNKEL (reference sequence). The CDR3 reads CASSLVLRGFTDTQYF. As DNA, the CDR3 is TGTGCCAGCAGCCTCGTTTTGCGGGGTTTCACAGATACGCAGTATTTT.

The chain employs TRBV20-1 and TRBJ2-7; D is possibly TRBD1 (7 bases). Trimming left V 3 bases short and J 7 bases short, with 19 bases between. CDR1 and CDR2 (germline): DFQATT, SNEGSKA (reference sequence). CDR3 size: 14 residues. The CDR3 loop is CSASVHWAGGEQYF. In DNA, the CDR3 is TGCAGTGCTAGTGTCCATTGGGCAGGGGGGGAGCAGTACTTC.

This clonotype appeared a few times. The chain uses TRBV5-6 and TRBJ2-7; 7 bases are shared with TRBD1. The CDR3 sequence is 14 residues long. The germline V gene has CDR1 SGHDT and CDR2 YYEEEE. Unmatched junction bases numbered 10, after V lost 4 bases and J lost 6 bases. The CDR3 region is CASSPQDRAPEQYF. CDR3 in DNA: TGTGCCAGCAGCCCACAAGACAGGGCCCCCGAGCAGTACTTC. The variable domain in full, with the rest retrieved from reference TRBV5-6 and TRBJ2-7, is DAGVTQSPTHLIKTRGQQVTLRCSPKSGHDTVSWYQQALGQGPQFIFQYYEEEERQRGNFPDRFSGHQFPNYSSELNVNALLLGDSALYLCASSPQDRAPEQYFGPGTRLTVT.

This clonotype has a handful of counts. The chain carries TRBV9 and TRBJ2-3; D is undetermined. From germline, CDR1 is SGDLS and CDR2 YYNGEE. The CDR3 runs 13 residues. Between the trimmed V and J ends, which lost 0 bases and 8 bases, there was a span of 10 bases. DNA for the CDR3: TGTGCCAGCAGCGTAGCGGGTTGGGGTACGCAGTATTTT. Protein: CASSVAGWGTQYF.

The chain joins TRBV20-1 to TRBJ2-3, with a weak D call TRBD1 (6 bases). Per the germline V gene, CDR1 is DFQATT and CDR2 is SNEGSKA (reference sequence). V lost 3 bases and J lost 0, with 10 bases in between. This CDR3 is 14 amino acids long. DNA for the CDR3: TGCAGTGCTAGGGGGGCAGGGAGCACAGATACGCAGTATTTT. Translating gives CSARGAGSTDTQYF.

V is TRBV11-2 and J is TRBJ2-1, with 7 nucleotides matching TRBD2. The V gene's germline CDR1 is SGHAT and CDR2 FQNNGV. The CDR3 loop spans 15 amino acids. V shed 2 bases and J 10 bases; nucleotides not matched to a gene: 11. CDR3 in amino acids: CASSLLRGGSMEQFF. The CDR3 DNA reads TGTGCCAGCAGCTTATTGCGGGGCGGGAGCATGGAGCAGTTCTTC.

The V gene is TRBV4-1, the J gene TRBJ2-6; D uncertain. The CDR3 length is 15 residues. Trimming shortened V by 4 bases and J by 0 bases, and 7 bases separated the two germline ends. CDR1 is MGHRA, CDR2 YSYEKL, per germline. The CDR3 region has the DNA TGCGCCAGCAGCCTTTCTCACTCTGGGGCCAACGTCCTGACTTTC. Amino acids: CASSLSHSGANVLTF.

The CDR3 region is CSATAGGVGLYNEQFF. CDR3 DNA sequence: TGCAGTGCTACCGCGGGGGGCGTCGGCCTATACAATGAGCAGTTCTTC. V is TRBV20-1 and J is TRBJ2-1; 8 bases are shared with TRBD2. V lost 4 bases and J lost 4; bases outside the gene matches: 12. The CDR3 is 16 residues long. Per the germline V gene, CDR1 is DFQATT and CDR2 is SNEGSKA (reference sequence).

The CDR3 region is CASSEQPTGELFF. CDR3 sequence (DNA): TGTGCCAGCAGTGAACAGCCCACCGGGGAGCTGTTTTTT. The chain has TRBV6-1 and TRBJ2-2; D unresolved. The V gene lost 2 bases and the J gene lost 4 bases, with 5 bases spanning the gap. This CDR3 is built from 13 residues. Looked up from germline, CDR1 is MNHNS and CDR2 is SASEGT.

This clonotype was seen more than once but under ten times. The CDR3 coding sequence is TGTGCCAGCAGCCCCCGGGCCGGAAGATTGAATAAAAACATTCAGTACTTC. Encoded protein: CASSPRAGRLNKNIQYF. This rearrangement joins TRBV7-2 to TRBJ2-4; no reliable D call. V lost 5 bases and J 4 bases, leaving 21 bases between the germline ends. The CDR3 has 17 residues. The germline CDR1 and CDR2 sequences are SGHTA and FQGNSA.

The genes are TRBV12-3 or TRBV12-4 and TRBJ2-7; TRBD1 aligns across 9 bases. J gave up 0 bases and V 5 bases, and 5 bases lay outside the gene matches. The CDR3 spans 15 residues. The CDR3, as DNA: TGTGCCAGCAGTGCGACAGGGGGACCCTCCTACGAGCAGTACTTC. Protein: CASSATGGPSYEQYF.

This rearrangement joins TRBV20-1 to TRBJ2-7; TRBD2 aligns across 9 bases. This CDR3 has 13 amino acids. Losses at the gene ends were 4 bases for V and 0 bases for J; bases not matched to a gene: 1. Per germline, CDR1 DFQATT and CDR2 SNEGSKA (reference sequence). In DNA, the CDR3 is TGCAGTGCTAATAGCGGGGGCTCCTACGAGCAGTACTTC. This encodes CSANSGGSYEQYF.

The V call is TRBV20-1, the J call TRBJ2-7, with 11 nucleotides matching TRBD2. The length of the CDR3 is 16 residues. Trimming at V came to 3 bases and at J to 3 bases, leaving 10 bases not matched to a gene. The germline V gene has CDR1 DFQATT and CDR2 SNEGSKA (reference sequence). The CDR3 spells CSARGTSGLSGYEQYF. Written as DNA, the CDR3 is TGCAGTGCTAGGGGGACTAGCGGCCTATCTGGCTACGAGCAGTACTTC.

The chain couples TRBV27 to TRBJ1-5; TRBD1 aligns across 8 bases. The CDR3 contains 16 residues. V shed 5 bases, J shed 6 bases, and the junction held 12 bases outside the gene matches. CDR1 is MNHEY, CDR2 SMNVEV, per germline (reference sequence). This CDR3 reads CASSPKWQGARQPQHF. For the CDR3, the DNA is TGTGCCAGCAGTCCAAAGTGGCAGGGGGCTCGTCAGCCCCAGCATTTT.

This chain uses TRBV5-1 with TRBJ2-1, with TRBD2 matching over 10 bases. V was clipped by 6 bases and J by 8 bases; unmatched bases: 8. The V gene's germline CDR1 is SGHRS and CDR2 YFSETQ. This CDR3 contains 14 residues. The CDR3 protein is CASKVAGGVDEQFF. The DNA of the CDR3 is TGCGCCAGCAAGGTAGCGGGAGGAGTAGATGAGCAGTTCTTC.

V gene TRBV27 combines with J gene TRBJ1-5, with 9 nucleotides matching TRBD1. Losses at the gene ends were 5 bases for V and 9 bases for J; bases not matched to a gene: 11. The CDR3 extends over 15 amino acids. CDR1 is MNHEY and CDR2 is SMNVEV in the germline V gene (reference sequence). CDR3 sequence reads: CASSSGQGSFWPQHF. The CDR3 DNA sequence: TGTGCCAGCAGTAGCGGACAGGGGAGTTTTTGGCCCCAGCATTTT.